One sample yielded the 10 T cell receptor beta chains listed below, sequenced in a study of blood T cells in healthy people across ages. A second PCR, run for roughly 6 to 11 cycles, used a sample-barcoded 5' primer plus a J-beta primer mix. TCRdb used MiXCR to reprocess the 5' RACE reads, holding one entry per CDR3 protein. Here the sample spans around 900,000 distinct CDR3 sequences, just over 50% being singletons. The sample was blood. The origin of the receptors is an older woman in good health.

In this sample, this clonotype turned up many times. The chain is built from TRBV28 and TRBJ2-1, with TRBD2 identical over 12 bases. In germline, CDR1 is MDHEN, CDR2 SYDVKM. J was trimmed by 7 bases and V by 6 bases; bases with no gene match: 7. The length of the CDR3 is 15 residues. As DNA, the CDR3 is TGTGCCAGCAGCCAGACTAGCGGGAGTAAAAATGAGCAGTTCTTC. Translation: CASSQTSGSKNEQFF.

The chain's CDR3 is CASSPSAVSYNEQFF. The CDR3 DNA reads TGTGCCAGCTCACCATCGGCGGTATCCTACAATGAGCAGTTCTTC. The chain employs TRBV18 and TRBJ2-1, with D uncertain. CDR1 and CDR2 (germline): KGHSH, LQKENI. This CDR3 contains 15 residues. V was clipped by 2 bases and J by 1 base, with 9 bases between them.

The V and J genes are TRBV20-1 and TRBJ2-5, with D perhaps matching TRBD2 (7 bases). This CDR3 is 14 amino acids long. Per the germline V gene, CDR1 is DFQATT and CDR2 is SNEGSKA (reference sequence). Trimming left V 3 bases short and J 0 bases short, with 11 bases between. The DNA of the CDR3 is TGCAGTGCTAGGCCGGGGGGCAACCAAGAGACCCAGTACTTC. This gives the protein CSARPGGNQETQYF.

The rearrangement uses TRBV20-1 and TRBJ2-5; perhaps TRBD2 as D (5 bases). The CDR3 consists of 13 residues. Deletions cut 3 bases from V and 4 bases from J, with 12 bases between. Germline-derived CDR1 and CDR2 are DFQATT and SNEGSKA (reference sequence). This CDR3 is CSASTSFRETQYF. The DNA for the CDR3 is TGCAGTGCTAGCACTAGTTTCCGAGAGACCCAGTACTTC.

The chain has TRBV2 and TRBJ2-7, with no clear D. The germline V gene encodes CDR1 SNHLY and CDR2 FYNNEI. Trimming removed 6 bases from V and 2 bases from J, with 14 bases in between. The CDR3 contains 14 residues. The CDR3 nucleotides read TGTGCCAGCAGGCCTAAGCCGGGCCCCTACGAGCAGTACTTC. This codes for CASRPKPGPYEQYF.

This rearrangement joins TRBV6-1 to TRBJ2-3, with D hard to call. The V end was cut by 2 bases, the J end by 1 base, with 10 bases between. Germline-derived CDR1 and CDR2 are MNHNS and SASEGT. This CDR3 is 15 amino acids long. The CDR3 here is CASSEMGFRTDTQYF. The CDR3 nucleotides read TGTGCCAGCAGTGAAATGGGGTTCCGCACAGATACGCAGTATTTT.

The rearrangement joins TRBV18 to TRBJ2-3, with D maybe TRBD2 (5 bases). Germline CDR1 reads KGHSH; CDR2 reads LQKENI. V dropped 4 bases and J dropped 2 bases, with 13 bases sitting between them. The CDR3 runs 15 residues. The CDR3 loop is CASSLESGYTDTQYF. The CDR3, as DNA: TGTGCCAGCTCACTTGAGAGCGGATACACAGATACGCAGTATTTT.

V usage is TRBV19 and J usage is TRBJ1-1; 7 nucleotides align to TRBD1. Germline CDR1 is LNHDA and CDR2 is SQIVND (reference sequence). CDR3 size: 14 residues. Trimming took 3 bases from V and 6 from J; bases not matched to a gene: 7. This chain's CDR3 is CASSMDRGGSEAFF. CDR3 bases: TGTGCCAGTAGTATGGACCGAGGGGGCTCTGAAGCTTTCTTT. The whole variable domain, remainder taken from reference TRBV19 and TRBJ1-1, is DGGITQSPKYLFRKEGQNVTLSCEQNLNHDAMYWYRQDPGQGLRLIYYSQIVNDFQKGDIAEGYSVSREKKESFPLTVTSAQKNPTAFYLCASSMDRGGSEAFFGQGTRLTVV.

The chain carries TRBV7-2 and TRBJ2-5; D uncertain. V shed 7 bases and J shed 5 bases, with 17 bases lying between them. This CDR3 region has 14 residues. In germline, CDR1 is SGHTA, CDR2 FQGNSA. CDR3 sequence reads: CASTPYSGLETQYF. DNA for the CDR3: TGTGCCAGCACCCCCTACTCTGGGTTGGAGACCCAGTACTTC.

The chain recombines TRBV20-1 with TRBJ1-5; TRBD1 aligns across 8 bases. Germline assignment: CDR1 DFQATT and CDR2 SNEGSKA (reference sequence). V lost 6 bases and J lost 5; bases outside the gene matches: 6. This CDR3 region has 13 residues. CDR3 residues: CSALQGVDQPQHF. CDR3 DNA: TGCAGTGCCCTACAGGGGGTGGATCAGCCCCAGCATTTT.